Listed below are T cell receptor beta chains from one sample, sequenced in a study of cytomegalovirus exposure and HLA in healthy donors. Method: immunoSEQ multiplex PCR; TCRdb's copy keeps in-frame clones and lacks some. This table has 100,000 to 150,000 clones, roughly 89% appearing once. Material: PBMCs. These receptors all come from a woman under 30 in good health and CMV-seronegative. CDR3s include the opening cysteine and the closing phenylalanine or tryptophan. Each record gives: clone size, V gene, J gene, D gene, CDR3 protein, CDR3 DNA. A D gene is named only where the DNA matches it firmly. Size is omitted from some rows. Given values are once, few, many or a class for expanded clones.

clone size: NA; V gene: TRBV6-5; J gene: TRBJ2-1; D gene: TRBD1; CDR3 protein: CASSYRDRNYNEQFF; CDR3 DNA: TGTGCCAGCAGTTACCGGGACAGGAATTACAATGAGCAGTTCTTC
clone size: NA; V gene: TRBV7-7; J gene: TRBJ2-5; D gene: TRBD2; CDR3 protein: CASSLNPLAGGETQYF; CDR3 DNA: TGTGCCAGCAGCTTAAATCCACTAGCGGGGGGAGAGACCCAGTACTTC
clone size: NA; V gene: TRBV27; J gene: TRBJ2-1; D gene: NA; CDR3 protein: CASSLQFRGEQFF; CDR3 DNA: TGTGCCAGCAGTTTACAATTCCGGGGTGAGCAGTTCTTC
clone size: NA; V gene: TRBV6-5; J gene: TRBJ1-1; D gene: NA; CDR3 protein: CASSQRLGVVEAFF; CDR3 DNA: TGTGCCAGCAGTCAACGATTAGGGGTCGTGGAAGCTTTCTTT
clone size: NA; V gene: TRBV18; J gene: TRBJ1-1; D gene: NA; CDR3 protein: CASSPPISESNTEAFF; CDR3 DNA: TGTGCCAGCTCACCACCTATCTCAGAATCTAACACTGAAGCTTTCTTT
clone size: NA; V gene: TRBV28; J gene: TRBJ1-6; D gene: TRBD1; CDR3 protein: CASSLDRENSPLHF; CDR3 DNA: TGTGCCAGCAGTTTAGACAGGGAGAATTCACCCCTCCACTTT
clone size: NA; V gene: TRBV7-2; J gene: TRBJ2-7; D gene: TRBD2; CDR3 protein: CASSLSASGDPAYEQYF; CDR3 DNA: TGTGCCAGCAGCTTAAGTGCTAGCGGAGACCCGGCCTACGAGCAGTACTTC
clone size: NA; V gene: TRBV7-2; J gene: TRBJ2-7; D gene: TRBD1; CDR3 protein: CASSLAQDKDRALMDEQYF; CDR3 DNA: TGTGCCAGCAGCTTAGCCCAGGACAAGGACAGGGCGCTAATGGACGAGCAGTACTTC
clone size: NA; V gene: TRBV5-1; J gene: TRBJ1-1; D gene: NA; CDR3 protein: CASSPPGGGTEAFF; CDR3 DNA: TGCGCCAGCAGCCCCCCCGGGGGGGGGACTGAAGCTTTCTTT
clone size: NA; V gene: TRBV7-2; J gene: TRBJ1-1; D gene: NA; CDR3 protein: CASSFKPESEAFF; CDR3 DNA: TGTGCCAGCAGCTTTAAGCCTGAGTCTGAAGCTTTCTTT
clone size: NA; V gene: TRBV18; J gene: TRBJ2-3; D gene: TRBD1; CDR3 protein: CASSGTGGTDTQYF; CDR3 DNA: TGTGCCAGCTCGGGGACAGGGGGAACAGATACGCAGTATTTT
clone size: NA; V gene: TRBV5-1; J gene: TRBJ1-1; D gene: TRBD1; CDR3 protein: CASRRDSNTEAFF; CDR3 DNA: TGCGCCAGCCGTCGGGACAGCAACACTGAAGCTTTCTTT
clone size: NA; V gene: TRBV6-6; J gene: TRBJ1-5; D gene: TRBD1; CDR3 protein: CASSYSGQGSQPQHF; CDR3 DNA: TGTGCCAGCAGTTACTCGGGACAGGGAAGCCAGCCCCAGCATTTT
clone size: NA; V gene: TRBV6-5; J gene: TRBJ1-3; D gene: NA; CDR3 protein: CASSQTSRNTIYF; CDR3 DNA: TGTGCCAGCAGCCAGACAAGTCGAAACACCATATATTTT
clone size: NA; V gene: TRBV11-2; J gene: TRBJ2-3; D gene: NA; CDR3 protein: CASSPQMRDTQYF; CDR3 DNA: TGTGCCAGCAGCCCCCAAATGAGGGATACGCAGTATTTT
clone size: NA; V gene: TRBV29-1; J gene: TRBJ2-1; D gene: NA; CDR3 protein: CSVDRNRGEDEQFF; CDR3 DNA: TGCAGCGTTGACAGGAATCGGGGTGAAGATGAGCAGTTCTTC
clone size: NA; V gene: TRBV15; J gene: TRBJ2-3; D gene: TRBD2; CDR3 protein: CATSGRGETDTQYF; CDR3 DNA: TGTGCCACCAGCGGGAGGGGTGAGACAGATACGCAGTATTTT
clone size: NA; V gene: TRBV7-9; J gene: TRBJ1-1; D gene: NA; CDR3 protein: CASSFGDTEAFF; CDR3 DNA: TGTGCCAGCAGCTTCGGGGACACTGAAGCTTTCTTT
clone size: NA; V gene: TRBV6-5; J gene: TRBJ2-4; D gene: NA; CDR3 protein: CASSLVRAANIQYF; CDR3 DNA: TGTGCCAGCAGTTTGGTACGTGCGGCAAACATTCAGTACTTC
clone size: NA; V gene: TRBV10-3; J gene: TRBJ2-5; D gene: NA; CDR3 protein: CAISDGGEELARETQYF; CDR3 DNA: TGTGCCATCAGTGACGGCGGGGAGGAGTTGGCTAGGGAGACCCAGTACTTC
clone size: few; V gene: TRBV5-4; J gene: TRBJ1-2; D gene: NA; CDR3 protein: CASSLGLEGDGYTF; CDR3 DNA: TGTGCCAGCAGCTTGGGGTTAGAGGGGGATGGCTACACCTTC
clone size: NA; V gene: TRBV2; J gene: TRBJ2-3; D gene: TRBD2; CDR3 protein: CASSDRTSGSDTQYF; CDR3 DNA: TGTGCCAGCAGCGATCGGACTAGCGGGTCAGATACGCAGTATTTT
clone size: NA; V gene: TRBV4-2; J gene: TRBJ2-1; D gene: NA; CDR3 protein: CASSQHRVDNEQFF; CDR3 DNA: TGTGCCAGCAGCCAGCACAGGGTTGACAATGAGCAGTTCTTC
clone size: NA; V gene: TRBV9; J gene: TRBJ1-3; D gene: NA; CDR3 protein: CASSVGQGNSGNTIYF; CDR3 DNA: TGTGCCAGCAGCGTAGGGCAGGGGAACTCTGGAAACACCATATATTTT
clone size: NA; V gene: TRBV10-1; J gene: TRBJ2-7; D gene: NA; CDR3 protein: CASSGGYEQYF; CDR3 DNA: TGCGCCAGCAGCGGGGGCTACGAGCAGTACTTC
clone size: NA; V gene: TRBV5-1; J gene: TRBJ1-1; D gene: NA; CDR3 protein: CASSFTAGVYAFF; CDR3 DNA: TGCGCCAGCAGCTTCACCGCAGGGGTATATGCTTTCTTT
clone size: NA; V gene: TRBV10-1; J gene: TRBJ2-1; D gene: TRBD1; CDR3 protein: CASSAGGDFYNEQFF; CDR3 DNA: TGCGCCAGCAGTGCAGGGGGCGATTTCTACAATGAGCAGTTCTTC
clone size: NA; V gene: TRBV5-6; J gene: TRBJ2-1; D gene: NA; CDR3 protein: CASSSTSMAEQFF; CDR3 DNA: TGTGCCAGCAGCTCGACTAGTATGGCTGAGCAGTTCTTC
clone size: NA; V gene: TRBV9; J gene: TRBJ1-2; D gene: NA; CDR3 protein: CASSPLRGKGDGYTF; CDR3 DNA: TGTGCCAGCAGCCCCCTGCGGGGGAAGGGGGATGGCTACACCTTC